Sequencing of this T cell receptor beta chain was carried out in a study of blood T cell repertoires in COVID-19. Study at large: Italy, Spain and the United States were the sources of the convalescent and acute COVID-19 samples. In each case, the material was cDNA or gDNA derived from T cells, B-cell-depleted T cells, or PBMCs.

Per germline, CDR1 SGHAT and CDR2 FQNNGV. The V end lost 4 bases, the J end lost 1 base, and 21 bases lay between the germline ends. The CDR3 sequence is 18 residues long. Repertoires were generated with immunoSEQ multiplex PCR, while TCRdb's copy carries only in-frame clones and drops some. This table holds over 90,000 clones, less than 90% found once. The chain carries TRBV11-2 and TRBJ2-3; perhaps TRBD1 as D (6 bases). Source material: peripheral blood. This TCR was recovered from a human donor in a cohort sampled during active COVID-19. In DNA, the CDR3 is TGTGCCAGCAGCTACCGGGTGGGGGCAGGGTGGGGCACAGATACGCAGTATTTT. This sequence encodes CASSYRVGAGWGTDTQYF.